Listed below are T cell receptor beta chains from one sample, sequenced in a study of shared clonotypes between healthy human individuals. The data were produced by immunoSEQ multiplex PCR, yet TCRdb's version contains in-frame clones alone and is incomplete. The table shows more than 2,000,000 clones, with approximately 93% occurring only once. The specimen was naive CD4+ T cells from PBMCs. All receptors derive from a man aged 18-30 years in good health. Some clones in this sample may be carry-over from other donors' samples. The CDR3 runs from the conserved cysteine through the conserved F or W. Each record gives: D gene, V gene, J gene, CDR3 protein, CDR3 DNA. The D gene is left open where the match is weak.

>NA|TRBV7-9|TRBJ1-3
CASSSVITGNTIYF
TGTGCCAGCAGCTCGGTAATTACTGGAAACACCATATATTTT
>NA|TRBV4-2|TRBJ2-2
CASSQILGSGTPNTGELFF
TGTGCCAGCAGCCAAATTTTGGGGTCGGGGACACCGAACACCGGGGAGCTGTTTTTT
>NA|TRBV6-1|TRBJ2-1
CASSEQSQLYNEQFF
TGTGCCAGCAGTGAACAGTCACAGCTGTACAATGAGCAGTTCTTC
>NA|TRBV2|TRBJ2-7
CASSAVGESYEQYF
TGTGCCAGCAGTGCTGTGGGAGAGTCCTACGAGCAGTACTTC
>NA|TRBV21-1|TRBJ2-7
CASSIGLIKHEQYF
TGTGCCAGCAGCATAGGGTTGATCAAGCACGAGCAGTACTTC
>NA|TRBV7-6|TRBJ2-5
CASSGGPSGQETQYF
TGTGCCAGCAGCGGAGGGCCCTCAGGCCAAGAGACCCAGTACTTC
>NA|TRBV5-4|TRBJ1-2
CASSPVGGRGRSYGYTF
TGTGCCAGCAGCCCCGTGGGGGGCAGGGGAAGGAGCTATGGCTACACCTTC
>NA|TRBV7-2|TRBJ1-1
CASSFLNRAANTEAFF
TGTGCCAGCAGCTTTTTAAACCGGGCAGCGAACACTGAAGCTTTCTTT
>NA|TRBV7-9|TRBJ1-3
CASSPGASGNTIYF
TGTGCCAGCAGCCCGGGGGCCTCTGGAAACACCATATATTTT
>NA|TRBV7-3|TRBJ2-7
CASSLTAGPSYEQYF
TGTGCCAGCAGCTTAACGGCAGGGCCCTCCTACGAGCAGTACTTC
>NA|TRBV6-5|TRBJ1-3
CASSLGLSGNTIYF
TGTGCCAGCAGCTTGGGACTCTCTGGAAACACCATATATTTT
>TRBD1|TRBV2|TRBJ2-5
CASSGQGGGQETQYF
TGTGCCAGCAGTGGACAGGGGGGCGGTCAAGAGACCCAGTACTTC
>NA|TRBV7-3|TRBJ2-3
CASSLQGGGDTQYF
TGTGCCAGCAGCTTGCAGGGTGGGGGTGATACGCAGTATTTT
>NA|TRBV28|TRBJ2-3
CASYTPGWGVSSTDTQYF
TGTGCCAGCTATACCCCAGGTTGGGGGGTATCTAGCACAGATACGCAGTATTTT
>NA|TRBV28|TRBJ1-1
CASSFRARLNTEAFF
TGTGCCAGCAGTTTTCGTGCCAGATTGAACACTGAAGCTTTCTTT
>NA|TRBV29-1|TRBJ2-5
CSAEGARDHSQETQYF
TGCAGCGCGGAGGGGGCCCGTGACCATTCCCAAGAGACCCAGTACTTC
>NA|TRBV2|TRBJ2-2
CASSDDSLGTGELFF
TGTGCCAGCAGTGACGACAGTCTTGGAACCGGGGAGCTGTTTTTT
>NA|TRBV28|TRBJ1-2
CASSLTTNYGYTF
TGTGCCAGCAGTTTAACCACCAACTATGGCTACACCTTC